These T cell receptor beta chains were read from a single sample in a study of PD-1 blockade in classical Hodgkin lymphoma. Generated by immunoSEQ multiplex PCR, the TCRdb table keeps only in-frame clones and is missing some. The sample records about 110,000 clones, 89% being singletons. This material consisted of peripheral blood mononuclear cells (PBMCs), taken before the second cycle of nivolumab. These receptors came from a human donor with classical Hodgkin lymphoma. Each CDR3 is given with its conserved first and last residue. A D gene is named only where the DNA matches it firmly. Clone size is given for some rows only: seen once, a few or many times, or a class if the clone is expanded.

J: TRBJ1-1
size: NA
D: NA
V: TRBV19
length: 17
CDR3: CASSITGPGRGGTEAFF
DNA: TGTGCCAGTAGTATAACGGGGCCGGGACGCGGAGGCACTGAAGCTTTCTTT

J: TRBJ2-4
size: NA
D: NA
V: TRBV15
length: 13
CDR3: CATSRDGGDIQYF
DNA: TGTGCCACCAGCAGAGATGGAGGTGACATTCAGTACTTC

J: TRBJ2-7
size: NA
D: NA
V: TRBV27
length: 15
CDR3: CASSLSETSVYEQYF
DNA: TGTGCCAGCAGTTTATCGGAGACTAGTGTCTACGAGCAGTACTTC

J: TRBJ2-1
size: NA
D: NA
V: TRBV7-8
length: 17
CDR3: CASSQAPGLSSYNEQFF
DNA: TGTGCCAGCAGCCAAGCCCCGGGGCTGAGCTCCTACAATGAGCAGTTCTTC

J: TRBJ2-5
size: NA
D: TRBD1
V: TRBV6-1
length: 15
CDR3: CASSVQRQGQETQYF
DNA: TGTGCCAGCAGTGTTCAGAGACAGGGGCAAGAGACCCAGTACTTC

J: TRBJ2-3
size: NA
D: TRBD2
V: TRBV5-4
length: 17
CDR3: CASSIGTSGISTDTQYF
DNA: TGTGCCAGCAGCATCGGGACTAGCGGAATCAGCACAGATACGCAGTATTTT

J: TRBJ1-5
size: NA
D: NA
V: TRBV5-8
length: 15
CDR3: CASSAGTTGNQPQHF
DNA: TGTGCCAGCAGCGCAGGGACAACGGGCAATCAGCCCCAGCATTTT

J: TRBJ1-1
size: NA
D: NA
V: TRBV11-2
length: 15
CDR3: CASSLERGDNTEAFF
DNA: TGTGCCAGCAGCTTAGAACGAGGGGACAACACTGAAGCTTTCTTT

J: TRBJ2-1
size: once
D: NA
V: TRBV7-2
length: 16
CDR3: CASSLARLAPNNEQFF
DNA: TGTGCCAGCAGCTTAGCGCGTTTAGCGCCTAACAATGAGCAGTTCTTC

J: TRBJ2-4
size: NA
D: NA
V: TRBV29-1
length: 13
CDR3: CSVEGVAKNIQYF
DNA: TGCAGCGTTGAAGGGGTAGCCAAAAACATTCAGTACTTC

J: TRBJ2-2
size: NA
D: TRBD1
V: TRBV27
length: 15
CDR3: CASRGTDRGTGELFF
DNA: TGTGCCAGCAGAGGTACCGACAGGGGAACCGGGGAGCTGTTTTTT

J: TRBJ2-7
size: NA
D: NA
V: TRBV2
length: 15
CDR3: CASSEAEAPPYEQYF
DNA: TGTGCCAGCAGTGAAGCGGAGGCGCCACCCTACGAGCAGTACTTC

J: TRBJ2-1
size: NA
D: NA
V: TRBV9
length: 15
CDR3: CASSEGERGLNEQFF
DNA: TGTGCCAGCAGCGAGGGGGAAAGGGGCCTCAATGAGCAGTTCTTC

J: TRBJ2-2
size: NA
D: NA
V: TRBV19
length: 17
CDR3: CASSDGGRVGKTGELFF
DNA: TGTGCCAGTAGTGACGGCGGAAGGGTCGGGAAAACCGGGGAGCTGTTTTTT

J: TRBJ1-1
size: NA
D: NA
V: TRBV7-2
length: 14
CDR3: CASSSYRENTEAFF
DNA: TGTGCCAGCAGCTCATACAGGGAGAACACTGAAGCTTTCTTT

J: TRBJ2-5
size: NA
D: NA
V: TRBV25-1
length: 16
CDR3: CASSERTARAGETQYF
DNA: TGTGCCAGCAGTGAAAGAACTGCTAGGGCGGGAGAGACCCAGTACTTC

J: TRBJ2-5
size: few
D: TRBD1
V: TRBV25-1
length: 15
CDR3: CASSGTGEISETQYF
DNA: TGTGCCAGCAGTGGGACAGGGGAGATAAGCGAGACCCAGTACTTC

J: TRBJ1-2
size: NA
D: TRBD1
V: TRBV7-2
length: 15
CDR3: CASSLESGGNYGYTF
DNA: TGTGCCAGCAGCTTAGAGTCAGGGGGGAACTATGGCTACACCTTC

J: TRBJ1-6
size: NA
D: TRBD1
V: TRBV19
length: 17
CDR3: CASSSPGLGQGNSPLHF
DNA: TGTGCCAGTAGTTCCCCCGGTTTGGGACAGGGTAATTCACCCCTCCACTTT

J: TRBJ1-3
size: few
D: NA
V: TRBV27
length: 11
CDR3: CASSSGNTIYF
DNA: TGTGCCAGCAGTTCTGGAAACACCATATATTTT

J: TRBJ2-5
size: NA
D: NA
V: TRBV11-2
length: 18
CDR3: CASSFAPPLAATGKTQYF
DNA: TGTGCCAGCAGCTTCGCCCCCCCACTAGCCGCGACAGGGAAGACCCAGTACTTC

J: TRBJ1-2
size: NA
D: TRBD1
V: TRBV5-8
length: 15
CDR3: CASRVRDREVYGYTF
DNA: TGTGCCAGCAGGGTCCGGGACAGGGAGGTTTATGGCTACACCTTC

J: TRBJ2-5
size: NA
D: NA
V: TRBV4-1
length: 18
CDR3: CASSPWPGPETNQETQYF
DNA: TGCGCCAGCAGCCCGTGGCCGGGACCGGAGACGAACCAAGAGACCCAGTACTTC

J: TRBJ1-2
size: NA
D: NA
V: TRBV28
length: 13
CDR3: CASSQQGFYGYTF
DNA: TGTGCCAGCAGTCAACAGGGCTTCTATGGCTACACCTTC

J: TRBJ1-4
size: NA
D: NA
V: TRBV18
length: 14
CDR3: CASSPRQTNEKLFF
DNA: TGTGCCAGCTCACCAAGGCAGACTAATGAAAAACTGTTTTTT

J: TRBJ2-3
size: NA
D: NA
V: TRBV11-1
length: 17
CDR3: CASSFGTQGPSTDTQYF
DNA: TGTGCCAGCAGCTTTGGCACACAGGGTCCCAGCACAGATACGCAGTATTTT

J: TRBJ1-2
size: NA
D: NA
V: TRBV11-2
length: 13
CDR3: CASSLEASYGYTF
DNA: TGTGCCAGCAGCTTAGAGGCCTCATATGGCTACACCTTC

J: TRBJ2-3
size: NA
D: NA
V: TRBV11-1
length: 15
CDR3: CASSHTGIGADTQYF
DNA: TGTGCCAGCAGCCACACAGGGATCGGGGCAGATACGCAGTATTTT

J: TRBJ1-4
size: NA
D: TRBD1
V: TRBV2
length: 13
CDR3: CASSWTGYEKLFF
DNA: TGTGCCAGCAGCTGGACAGGGTACGAAAAACTGTTTTTT

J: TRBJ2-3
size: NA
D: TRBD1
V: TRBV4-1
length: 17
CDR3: CASSQEWAGGPTDTQYF
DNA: TGCGCCAGCAGCCAAGAGTGGGCAGGGGGACCCACAGATACGCAGTATTTT

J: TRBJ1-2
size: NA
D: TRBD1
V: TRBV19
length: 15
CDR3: CASTYDRETNYGYTF
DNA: TGTGCCAGTACCTATGACAGGGAGACTAACTATGGCTACACCTTC

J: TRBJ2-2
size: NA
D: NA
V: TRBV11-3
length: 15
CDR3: CASSLSGANTGELFF
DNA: TGTGCCAGCAGCTTGTCGGGAGCGAACACCGGGGAGCTGTTTTTT

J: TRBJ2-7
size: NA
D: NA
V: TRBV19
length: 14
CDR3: CASSTTGPSYEQYF
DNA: TGTGCCAGTAGTACGACAGGCCCCTCCTACGAGCAGTACTTC

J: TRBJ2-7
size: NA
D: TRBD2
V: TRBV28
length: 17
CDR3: CASSLSILAGQLYEQYF
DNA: TGTGCCAGCAGTCTGTCCATACTAGCGGGACAACTCTACGAGCAGTACTTC

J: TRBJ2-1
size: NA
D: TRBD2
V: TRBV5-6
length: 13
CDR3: CASRGTGGNEQFF
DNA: TGTGCCAGCAGGGGGACGGGGGGAAATGAGCAGTTCTTC

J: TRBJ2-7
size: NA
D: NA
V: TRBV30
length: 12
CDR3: CAWMDSSYEQYF
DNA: TGTGCCTGGATGGACAGCTCCTACGAGCAGTACTTC

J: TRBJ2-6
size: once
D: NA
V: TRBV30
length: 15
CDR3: CAWSTFPSGANVLTF
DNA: TGTGCCTGGAGTACCTTTCCCTCTGGGGCCAACGTCCTGACTTTC

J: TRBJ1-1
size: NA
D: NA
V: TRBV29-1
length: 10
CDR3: CSVESPEAFF
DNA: TGCAGCGTTGAATCACCTGAAGCTTTCTTT

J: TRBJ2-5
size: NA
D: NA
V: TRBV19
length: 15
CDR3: CASSTARAGQETQYF
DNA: TGTGCCAGTAGTACTGCTCGCGCCGGGCAAGAGACCCAGTACTTC

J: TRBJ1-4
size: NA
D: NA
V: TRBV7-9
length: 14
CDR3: CASSPRGSNEKLFF
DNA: TGTGCCAGCAGCCCCAGGGGATCTAATGAAAAACTGTTTTTT

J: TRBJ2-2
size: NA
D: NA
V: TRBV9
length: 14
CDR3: CASSGEGDTGELFF
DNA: TGTGCCAGCAGCGGCGAGGGAGACACCGGGGAGCTGTTTTTT

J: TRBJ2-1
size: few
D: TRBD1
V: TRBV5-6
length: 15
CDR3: CASSLGTGGYNEQFF
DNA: TGTGCCAGCAGCTTGGGGACAGGTGGCTACAATGAGCAGTTCTTC

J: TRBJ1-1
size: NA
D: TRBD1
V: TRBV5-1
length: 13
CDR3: CASSPQGDTEAFF
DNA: TGCGCCAGCAGCCCCCAGGGGGACACTGAAGCTTTCTTT

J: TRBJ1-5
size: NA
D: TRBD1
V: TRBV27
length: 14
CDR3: CASSLQTGVGPQHF
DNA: TGTGCCAGCAGTTTACAAACAGGGGTGGGGCCCCAGCATTTT

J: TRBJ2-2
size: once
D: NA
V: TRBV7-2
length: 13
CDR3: CASSLALFGELFF
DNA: TGTGCCAGCAGCTTAGCGCTTTTCGGGGAGCTGTTTTTT

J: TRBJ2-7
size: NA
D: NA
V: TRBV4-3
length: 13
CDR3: CASSQGAVYEQYF
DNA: TGCGCCAGCAGCCAAGGGGCAGTCTACGAGCAGTACTTC

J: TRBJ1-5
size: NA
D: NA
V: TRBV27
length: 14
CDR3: CASSLRRNNQPQHF
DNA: TGTGCCAGCAGTTTGCGACGGAACAATCAGCCCCAGCATTTT

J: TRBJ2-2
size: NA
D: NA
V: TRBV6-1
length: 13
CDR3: CASSDLIFGELFF
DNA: TGTGCCAGCAGTGATTTGATATTCGGGGAGCTGTTTTTT

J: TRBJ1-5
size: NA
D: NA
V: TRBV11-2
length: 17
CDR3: CASSPTPGTAGSQPQHF
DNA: TGTGCCAGCAGCCCCACCCCGGGGACGGCAGGCAGCCAGCCCCAGCATTTT

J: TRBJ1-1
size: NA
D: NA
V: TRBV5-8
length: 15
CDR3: CASSPARRGRFEAFF
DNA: TGTGCCAGCAGCCCGGCTCGTCGGGGGCGATTTGAAGCTTTCTTT

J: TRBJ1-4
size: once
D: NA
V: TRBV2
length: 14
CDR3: CATIDSEGGEKLFF
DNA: TGTGCCACCATAGACTCCGAAGGGGGTGAAAAACTGTTTTTT

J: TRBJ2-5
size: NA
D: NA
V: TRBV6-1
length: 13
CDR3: CASSPRPQETQYF
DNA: TGTGCCAGCAGTCCTAGGCCTCAAGAGACCCAGTACTTC

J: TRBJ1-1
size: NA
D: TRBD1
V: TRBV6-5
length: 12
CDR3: CASSGQVPEAFF
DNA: TGTGCCAGCAGCGGACAGGTCCCAGAAGCTTTCTTT

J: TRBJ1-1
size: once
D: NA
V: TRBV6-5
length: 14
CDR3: CASSSGLMNTEAFF
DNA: TGTGCCAGCAGTTCCGGACTAATGAACACTGAAGCTTTCTTT

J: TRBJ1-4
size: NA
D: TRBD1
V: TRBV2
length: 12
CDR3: CASTGQGEKLFF
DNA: TGTGCCAGCACCGGACAGGGAGAAAAACTGTTTTTT

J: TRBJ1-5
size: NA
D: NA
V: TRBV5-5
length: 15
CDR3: CASSFRADSNQPQHF
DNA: TGTGCCAGCAGCTTCAGGGCTGATAGCAATCAGCCCCAGCATTTT

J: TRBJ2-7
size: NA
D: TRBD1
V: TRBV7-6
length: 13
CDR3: CASGQGSSYEQYF
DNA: TGTGCCAGCGGACAGGGGAGCTCCTACGAGCAGTACTTC